Listed below are T cell receptor beta chains from one sample, sequenced in a study of regulatory T cells in long-lasting Graves disease. TCRdb itself ran the multiplex PCR reads through MiXCR, one entry per CDR3 protein. The sample has some 490,000 distinct CDR3 sequences; about 12% are singletons. The data also belong to a second study, concerning T cells in Graves' hyperthyroidism and ophthalmopathy.

Specimen: peripheral blood mononuclear cells (PBMCs), collected at new diagnosis, from a patient treated with antithyroid drugs. The receptor source for this set is a woman in her twenties or thirties with Graves disease. Both conserved end residues are part of each CDR3. The D gene is left open where the match is weak. Not all rows give a size; the values are once, few, many and, for expanded clones, a class.

size	J	D	V	CDR3	DNA
many	TRBJ1-6	TRBD1	TRBV4-1	CASSQDGAGQGWSPLHF	TGCGCCAGCAGCCAAGATGGAGCGGGACAGGGGTGGTCACCCCTCCACTTT
-	TRBJ1-2	-	TRBV29-1	CSVPDGNYGYTF	TGCAGCGTTCCGGACGGAAACTATGGCTACACCTTC
few	TRBJ2-1	-	TRBV19	CASCQGVWNEQFF	TGTGCCAGTTGCCAAGGGGTATGGAATGAGCAGTTCTTC
few	TRBJ2-1	-	TRBV19	CASPTGSYNEQFF	TGTGCCAGTCCCACGGGGTCCTACAATGAGCAGTTCTTC
many	TRBJ2-1	-	TRBV18	CASSPALGPDEQFF	TGTGCCAGCTCACCTGCGCTGGGGCCTGATGAGCAGTTCTTC
-	TRBJ2-3	-	TRBV5-1	CASSLSPGGADTQYF	TGCGCCAGCAGCTTGTCTCCTGGAGGGGCAGATACGCAGTATTTT
-	TRBJ2-1	TRBD2	TRBV19	CASSPRTSGSYEQFF	TGTGCCAGTAGTCCTCGAACTAGCGGATCCTACGAGCAGTTCTTC
many	TRBJ1-2	-	TRBV2	CASSVSRGVDYGYTF	TGTGCCAGCAGTGTGTCCAGGGGCGTCGACTATGGCTACACCTTC
many	TRBJ2-1	TRBD1	TRBV6-1	CASSDVPGTGYYNEQFF	TGTGCCAGCAGTGACGTACCCGGGACAGGCTACTACAATGAGCAGTTCTTC
many	TRBJ2-5	TRBD2	TRBV29-1	CSGSRLAGLQETQYF	TGCAGCGGGAGTCGGCTAGCGGGACTACAAGAGACCCAGTACTTC
many	TRBJ2-2	-	TRBV6-1	CASTSRSSEGTGELFF	TGTGCCAGCACTTCCCGCTCCAGCGAAGGCACCGGGGAGCTGTTTTTT
many	TRBJ2-5	-	TRBV5-1	CASSLTGIGGETQYF	TGCGCCAGCAGCTTGACCGGGATTGGGGGAGAGACCCAGTACTTC
many	TRBJ2-6	-	TRBV19	CASSIEGLPRPRANVLTF	TGTGCCAGTAGTATAGAGGGGCTACCCCGACCGCGGGCCAACGTCCTGACTTTC
-	TRBJ2-6	-	TRBV5-8	CASSYSPGANVLTF	TGTGCCAGCAGCTATTCCCCCGGGGCCAACGTCCTGACTTTC
many	TRBJ2-3	-	TRBV2	CASSVVRQPADTQYF	TGTGCCAGCAGTGTGGTTCGACAGCCCGCAGATACGCAGTATTTT
many	TRBJ2-3	TRBD2	TRBV18	CASSPREGKDTQYF	TGTGCCAGCTCACCGAGGGAGGGGAAAGATACGCAGTATTTT
many	TRBJ2-7	-	TRBV5-1	CASSYTRGPYEQYF	TGCGCCAGCAGCTATACTAGGGGACCCTACGAGCAGTACTTC
-	TRBJ2-2	TRBD2	TRBV4-2	CASSQRLAGTGELFF	TGTGCCAGCAGCCAAAGACTAGCGGGGACCGGGGAGCTGTTTTTT
few	TRBJ1-3	-	TRBV20-1	CSARRRSGNTIYF	TGCAGTGCTAGACGGAGGTCTGGAAACACCATATATTTT
many	TRBJ1-1	-	TRBV12-3/TRBV12-4	CASSLAGIGRTEAFF	TGTGCCAGCAGTTTAGCGGGGATAGGGAGAACTGAAGCTTTCTTT